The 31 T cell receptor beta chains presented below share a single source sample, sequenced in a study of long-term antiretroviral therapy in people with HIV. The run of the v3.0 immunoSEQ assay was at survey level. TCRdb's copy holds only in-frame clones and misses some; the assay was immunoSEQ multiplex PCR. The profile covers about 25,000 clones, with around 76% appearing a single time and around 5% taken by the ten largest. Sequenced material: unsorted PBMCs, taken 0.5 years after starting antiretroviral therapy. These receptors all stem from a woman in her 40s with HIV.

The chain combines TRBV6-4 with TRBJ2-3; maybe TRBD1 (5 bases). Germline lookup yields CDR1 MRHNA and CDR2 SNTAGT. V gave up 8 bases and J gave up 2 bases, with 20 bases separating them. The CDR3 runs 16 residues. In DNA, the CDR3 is TGTGCCAGCTGGGCGGAGACAGAACTTTTCACAGATACGCAGTATTTT. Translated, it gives CASWAETELFTDTQYF.

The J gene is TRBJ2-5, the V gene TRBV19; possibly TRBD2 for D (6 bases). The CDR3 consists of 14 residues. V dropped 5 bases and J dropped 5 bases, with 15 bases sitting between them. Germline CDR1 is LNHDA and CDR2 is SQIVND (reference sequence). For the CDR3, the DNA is TGTGCCAGTAGTTTCCCCGGGGGTCCGGAGACCCAGTACTTC. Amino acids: CASSFPGGPETQYF.

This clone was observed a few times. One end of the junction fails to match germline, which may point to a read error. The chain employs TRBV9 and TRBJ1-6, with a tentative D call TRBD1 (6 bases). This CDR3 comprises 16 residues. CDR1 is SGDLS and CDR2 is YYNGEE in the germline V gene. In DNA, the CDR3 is TGTGCCAGCAGCGGAGGGGGGGGCACCCGCTATTCGCCCCTCCACTTT. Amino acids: CASSGGGGTRYSPLHF. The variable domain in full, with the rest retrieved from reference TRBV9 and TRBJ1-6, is DSGVTQTPKHLITATGQRVTLRCSPRSGDLSVYWYQQSLDQGLQFLIQYYNGEERAKGNILERFSAQQFPDLHSELNLSSLELGDSALYFCASSGGGGTRYSPLHFGNGTRLTVT.

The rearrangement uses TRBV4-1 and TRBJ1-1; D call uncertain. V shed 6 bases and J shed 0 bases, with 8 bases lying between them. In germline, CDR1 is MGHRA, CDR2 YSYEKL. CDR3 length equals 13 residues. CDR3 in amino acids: CASRRKMNTEAFF. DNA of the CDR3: TGCGCCAGCAGACGGAAAATGAACACTGAAGCTTTCTTT.

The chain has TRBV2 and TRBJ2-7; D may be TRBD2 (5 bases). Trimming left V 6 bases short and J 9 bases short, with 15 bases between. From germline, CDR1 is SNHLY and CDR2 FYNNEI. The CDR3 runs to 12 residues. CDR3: CASRARDPVQYF. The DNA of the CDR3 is TGTGCCAGCAGGGCCCGGGATCCAGTGCAGTACTTC.

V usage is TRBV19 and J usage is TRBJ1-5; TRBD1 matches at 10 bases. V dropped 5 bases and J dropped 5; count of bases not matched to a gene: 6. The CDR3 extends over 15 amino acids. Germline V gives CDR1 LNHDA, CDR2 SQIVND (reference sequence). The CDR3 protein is CASSLGDRGHQPQHF. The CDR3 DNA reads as TGTGCCAGTAGTTTAGGAGACAGGGGGCATCAGCCCCAGCATTTT.

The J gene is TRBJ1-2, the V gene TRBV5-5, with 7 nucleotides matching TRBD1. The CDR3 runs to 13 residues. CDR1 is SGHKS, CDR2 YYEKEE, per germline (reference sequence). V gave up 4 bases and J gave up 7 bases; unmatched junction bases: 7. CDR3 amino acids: CASSIGTEGGYTF. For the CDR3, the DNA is TGTGCCAGCAGCATTGGGACAGAGGGTGGCTACACCTTC.

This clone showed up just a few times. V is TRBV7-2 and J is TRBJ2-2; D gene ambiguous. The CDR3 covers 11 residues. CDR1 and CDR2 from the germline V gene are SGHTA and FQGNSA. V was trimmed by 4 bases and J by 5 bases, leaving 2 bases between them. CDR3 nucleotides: TGTGCCAGCAGCTCGACCGGGGAGCTGTTTTTT. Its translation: CASSSTGELFF.

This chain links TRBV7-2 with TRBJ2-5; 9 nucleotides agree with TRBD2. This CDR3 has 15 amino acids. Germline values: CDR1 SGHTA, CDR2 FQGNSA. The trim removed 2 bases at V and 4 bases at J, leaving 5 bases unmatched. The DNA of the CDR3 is TGTGCCAGCAGCTTATCCGGCGGGGGGGTAGAGACCCAGTACTTC. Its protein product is CASSLSGGGVETQYF.

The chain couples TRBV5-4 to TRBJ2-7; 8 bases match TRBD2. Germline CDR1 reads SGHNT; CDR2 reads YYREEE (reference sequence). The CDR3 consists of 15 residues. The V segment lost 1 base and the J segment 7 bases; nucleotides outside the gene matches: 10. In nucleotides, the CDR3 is TGTGCCAGCAGCTTGAGCCCAGCGGGGGCAGGGGAGCAGTACTTC. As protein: CASSLSPAGAGEQYF.

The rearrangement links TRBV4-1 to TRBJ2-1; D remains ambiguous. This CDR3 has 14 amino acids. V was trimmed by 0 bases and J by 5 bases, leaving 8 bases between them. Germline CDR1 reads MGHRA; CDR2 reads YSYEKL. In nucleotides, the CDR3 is TGCGCCAGCAGCCAAGATACCTGGAACAATGAGCAGTTCTTC. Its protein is CASSQDTWNNEQFF.

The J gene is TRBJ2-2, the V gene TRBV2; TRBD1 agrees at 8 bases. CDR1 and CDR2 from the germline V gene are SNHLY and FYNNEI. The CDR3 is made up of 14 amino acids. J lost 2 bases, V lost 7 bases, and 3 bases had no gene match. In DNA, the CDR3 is TGTGCCAGCATGGGGACAGGTAACACCGGGGAGCTGTTTTTT. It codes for CASMGTGNTGELFF.

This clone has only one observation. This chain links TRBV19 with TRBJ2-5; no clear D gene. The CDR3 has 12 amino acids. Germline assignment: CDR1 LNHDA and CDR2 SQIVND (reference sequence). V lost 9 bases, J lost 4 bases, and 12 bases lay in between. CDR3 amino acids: CARKFIGETQYF. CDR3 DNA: TGTGCCAGGAAATTTATTGGAGAGACCCAGTACTTC.

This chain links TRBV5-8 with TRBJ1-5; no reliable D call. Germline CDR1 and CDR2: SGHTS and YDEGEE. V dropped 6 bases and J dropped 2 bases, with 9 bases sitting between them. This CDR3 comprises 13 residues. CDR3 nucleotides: TGTGCCAGCACTTTGCAGGGCAATCAGCCCCAGCATTTT. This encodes CASTLQGNQPQHF.

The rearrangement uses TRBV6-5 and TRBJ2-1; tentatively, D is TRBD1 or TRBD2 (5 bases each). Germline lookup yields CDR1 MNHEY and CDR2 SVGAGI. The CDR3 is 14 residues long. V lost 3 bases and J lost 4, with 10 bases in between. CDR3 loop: CASSYYEGYNEQFF. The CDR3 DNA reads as TGTGCCAGCAGTTATTATGAGGGGTACAATGAGCAGTTCTTC.

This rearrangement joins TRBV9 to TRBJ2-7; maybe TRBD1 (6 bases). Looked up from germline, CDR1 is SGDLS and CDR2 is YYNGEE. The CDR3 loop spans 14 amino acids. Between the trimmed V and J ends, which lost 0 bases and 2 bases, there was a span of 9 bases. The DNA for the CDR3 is TGTGCCAGCAGCGTAGGGCAGGGGCCCTACGAGCAGTACTTC. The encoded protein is CASSVGQGPYEQYF.

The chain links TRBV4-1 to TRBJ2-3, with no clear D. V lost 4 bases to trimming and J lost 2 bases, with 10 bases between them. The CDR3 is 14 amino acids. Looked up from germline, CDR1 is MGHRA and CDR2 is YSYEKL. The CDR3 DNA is TGCGCCAGCAGCCCAACCGTGCTCACAGATACGCAGTATTTT. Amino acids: CASSPTVLTDTQYF.

CDR3 sequence reads: CAWSTGTGQEETQYF. Here the CDR3 DNA reads TGTGCCTGGAGTACCGGGACAGGGCAAGAAGAGACCCAGTACTTC. The V gene is TRBV30, the J gene TRBJ2-5; 9 nucleotides align to TRBD1. The V and J ends lost 2 bases and 3 bases, in that order; junction bases with no gene match: 7. CDR1 and CDR2 (germline): GTSNPN, SVGIG (reference sequence). This CDR3 has 15 residues.

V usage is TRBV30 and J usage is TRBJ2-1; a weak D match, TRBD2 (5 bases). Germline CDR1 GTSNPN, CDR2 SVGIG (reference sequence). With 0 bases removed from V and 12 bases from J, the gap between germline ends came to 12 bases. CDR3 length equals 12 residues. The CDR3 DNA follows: TGTGCCTGGAGTGTACGGGGAAGTGGGCAGTTCTTC. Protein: CAWSVRGSGQFF.

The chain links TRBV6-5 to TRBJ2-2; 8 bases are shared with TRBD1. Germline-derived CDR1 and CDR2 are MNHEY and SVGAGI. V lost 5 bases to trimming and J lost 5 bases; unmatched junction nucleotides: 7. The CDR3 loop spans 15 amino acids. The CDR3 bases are TGTGCCAGCAGTCAGGGGGCGTCAAGGACCGGGGAGCTGTTTTTT. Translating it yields CASSQGASRTGELFF.

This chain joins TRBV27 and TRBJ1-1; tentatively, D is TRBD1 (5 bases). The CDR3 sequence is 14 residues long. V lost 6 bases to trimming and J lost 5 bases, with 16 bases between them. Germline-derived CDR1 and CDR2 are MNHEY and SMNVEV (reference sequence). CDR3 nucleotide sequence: TGTGCCAGCAGGAGTGGGGCGCGAGATACTGAAGCTTTCTTT. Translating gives CASRSGARDTEAFF.

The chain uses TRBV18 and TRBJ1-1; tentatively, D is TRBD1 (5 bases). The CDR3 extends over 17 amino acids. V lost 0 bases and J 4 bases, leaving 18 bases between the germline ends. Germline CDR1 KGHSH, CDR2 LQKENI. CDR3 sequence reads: CASSPPGKKTVSTEAFF. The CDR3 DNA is TGTGCCAGCTCACCACCGGGAAAGAAGACAGTATCCACTGAAGCTTTCTTT.

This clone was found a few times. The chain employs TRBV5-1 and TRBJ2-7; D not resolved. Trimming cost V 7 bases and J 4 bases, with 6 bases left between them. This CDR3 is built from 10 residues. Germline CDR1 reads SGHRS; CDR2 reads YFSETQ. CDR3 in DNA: TGCGCCAGCGGTCCTTACGAGCAGTACTTC. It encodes CASGPYEQYF. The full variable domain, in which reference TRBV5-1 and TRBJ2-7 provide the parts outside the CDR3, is KAGVTQTPRYLIKTRGQQVTLSCSPISGHRSVSWYQQTPGQGLQFLFEYFSETQRNKGNFPGRFSGRQFSNSRSEMNVSTLELGDSALYLCASGPYEQYFGPGTRLTVT.

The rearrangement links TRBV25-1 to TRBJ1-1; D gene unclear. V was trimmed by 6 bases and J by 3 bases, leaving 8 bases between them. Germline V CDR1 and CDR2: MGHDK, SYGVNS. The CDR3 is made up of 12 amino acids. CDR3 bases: TGTGCCAGCAGCCCGGCACACACTGAAGCTTTCTTT. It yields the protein CASSPAHTEAFF.

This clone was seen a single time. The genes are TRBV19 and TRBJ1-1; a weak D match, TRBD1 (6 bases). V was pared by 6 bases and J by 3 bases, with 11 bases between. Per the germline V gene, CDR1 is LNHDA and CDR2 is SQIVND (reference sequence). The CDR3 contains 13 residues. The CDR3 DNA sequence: TGTGCCAGTAGGCCCAGGGGTGACACTGAAGCTTTCTTT. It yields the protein CASRPRGDTEAFF.

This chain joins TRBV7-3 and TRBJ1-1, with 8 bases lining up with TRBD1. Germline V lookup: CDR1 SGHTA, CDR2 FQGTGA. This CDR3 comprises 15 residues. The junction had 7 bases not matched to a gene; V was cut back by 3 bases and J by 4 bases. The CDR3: CASSLTGAWATEAFF. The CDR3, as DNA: TGTGCCAGCAGCTTGACAGGGGCATGGGCCACTGAAGCTTTCTTT.

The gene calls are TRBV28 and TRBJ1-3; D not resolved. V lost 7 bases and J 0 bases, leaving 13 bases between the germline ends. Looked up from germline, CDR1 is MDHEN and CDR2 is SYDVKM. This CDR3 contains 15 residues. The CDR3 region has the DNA TGTGCCAGCACTTTCACTCCATACTCTGGAAACACCATATATTTT. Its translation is CASTFTPYSGNTIYF.

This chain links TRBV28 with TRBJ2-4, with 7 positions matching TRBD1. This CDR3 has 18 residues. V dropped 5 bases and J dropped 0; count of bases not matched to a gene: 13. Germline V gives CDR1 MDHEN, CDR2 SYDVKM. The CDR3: CASSVGQWGFSAKNIQYF. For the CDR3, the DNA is TGTGCCAGCAGTGTGGGACAGTGGGGATTTTCAGCCAAAAACATTCAGTACTTC.

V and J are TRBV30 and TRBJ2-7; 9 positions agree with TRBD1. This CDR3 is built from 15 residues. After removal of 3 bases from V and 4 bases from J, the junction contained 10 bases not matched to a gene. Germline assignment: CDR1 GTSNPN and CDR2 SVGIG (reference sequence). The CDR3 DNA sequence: TGTGCCTGGAGAAGACTCACAGGGGGCGGGTACGAGCAGTACTTC. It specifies CAWRRLTGGGYEQYF.

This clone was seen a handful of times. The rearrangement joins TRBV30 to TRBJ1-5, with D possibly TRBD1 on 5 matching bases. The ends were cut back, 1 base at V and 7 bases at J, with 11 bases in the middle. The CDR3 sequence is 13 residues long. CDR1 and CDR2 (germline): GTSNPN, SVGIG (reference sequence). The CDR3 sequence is CAWSAGSEQPQHF. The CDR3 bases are TGTGCCTGGAGTGCAGGGAGCGAACAGCCCCAGCATTTT.

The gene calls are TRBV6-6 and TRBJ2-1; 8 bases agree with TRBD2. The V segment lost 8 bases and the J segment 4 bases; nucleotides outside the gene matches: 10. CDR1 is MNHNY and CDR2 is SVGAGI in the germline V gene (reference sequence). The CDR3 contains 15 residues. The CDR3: CASGSERGGYNEQFF. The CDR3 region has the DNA TGTGCCAGCGGATCAGAACGGGGGGGGTACAATGAGCAGTTCTTC.